This TCR beta chain emerged from a study of T cells in Graves' hyperthyroidism and ophthalmopathy. Study-level results: Researchers found most expanded thyroid clonotypes above 0.001 in blood as well.

Each diagnosis was grounded in clinical symptoms, serum thyroxine and TRAb, thyroid ultrasound, and orbital computed tomography. Ten or more counts support this clonotype. The antigen remains undetermined. Germline V gene data show CDR1 as SGDLS and CDR2 as YYNGEE. Trimming removed 0 bases from V and 7 bases from J; junction bases left unmatched: 6. The CDR3 contains 14 residues. The source material, RNA transcripts, was used to amplify TCR beta CDR3 regions. HTBI primers drove first-round RT-PCR of the TCR CDR3. TCRdb reprocessed the multiplex PCR reads via MiXCR and lists one record per CDR3 protein. The table shows around 600,000 distinct CDR3 sequences, with about 45% occurring only once.

The chain employs TRBV9 and TRBJ1-1; the match to TRBD1 covers 7 bases. Sequenced input: peripheral blood or thyroid tissue (not recorded which). The source of this sequence is an adult man with Graves' disease, either hyperthyroidism or ophthalmopathy (not recorded which). CDR3 loop: CASSVDLTGIEAFF. CDR3 coding DNA: TGTGCCAGCAGCGTAGACTTGACAGGGATTGAAGCTTTCTTT.